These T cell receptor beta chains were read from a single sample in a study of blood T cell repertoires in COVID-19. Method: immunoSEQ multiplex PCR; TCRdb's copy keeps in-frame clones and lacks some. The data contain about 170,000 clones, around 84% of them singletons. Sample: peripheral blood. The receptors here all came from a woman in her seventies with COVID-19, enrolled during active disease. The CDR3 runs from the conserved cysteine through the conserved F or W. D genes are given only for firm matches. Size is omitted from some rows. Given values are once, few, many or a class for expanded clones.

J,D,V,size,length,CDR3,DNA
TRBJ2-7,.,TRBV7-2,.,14,CASSLARAQYEQYF,TGTGCCAGCAGCTTAGCGAGGGCGCAGTACGAGCAGTACTTC
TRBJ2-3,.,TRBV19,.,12,CASQASTDTQYF,TGTGCCAGCCAGGCGAGCACAGATACGCAGTATTTT
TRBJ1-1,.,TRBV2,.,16,CASNYNRGGGNTEAFF,TGTGCCAGCAACTATAATCGAGGCGGCGGGAACACTGAAGCTTTCTTT
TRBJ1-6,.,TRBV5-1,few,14,CASRGSSYNSPLHF,TGCGCCAGCAGAGGGAGCTCCTATAATTCACCCCTCCACTTT
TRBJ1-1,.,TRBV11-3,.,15,CASSLGQGRSTEAFF,TGTGCCAGCAGCTTAGGTCAGGGCCGGAGCACTGAAGCTTTCTTT
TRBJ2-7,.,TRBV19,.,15,CASSRDRGGAYEQYF,TGTGCCAGTAGCAGGGATCGTGGAGGGGCCTACGAGCAGTACTTC
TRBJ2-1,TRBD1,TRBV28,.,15,CASRPPTGYNNEQFF,TGTGCCAGCAGGCCCCCGACAGGGTACAACAATGAGCAGTTCTTC
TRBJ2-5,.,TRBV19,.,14,CASSISGTQETQYF,TGTGCCAGTAGTATATCTGGGACTCAAGAGACCCAGTACTTC
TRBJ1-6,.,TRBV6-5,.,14,CASSPEQGVSPLHF,TGTGCCAGCAGCCCGGAACAGGGAGTTTCACCCCTCCACTTT
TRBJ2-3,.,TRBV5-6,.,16,CASSLRVNPRTDTQYF,TGTGCCAGCAGCCTCAGGGTTAATCCGCGCACAGATACGCAGTATTTT
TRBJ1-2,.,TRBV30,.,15,CAWSVGQQANYGYTF,TGTGCCTGGAGTGTAGGTCAACAGGCTAACTATGGCTACACCTTC
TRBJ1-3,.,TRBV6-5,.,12,CASKSSGNTIYF,TGTGCCAGTAAGAGCTCTGGAAACACCATATATTTT
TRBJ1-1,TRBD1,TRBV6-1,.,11,CASSERQGGFF,TGTGCCAGCAGTGAACGGCAGGGGGGTTTCTTT
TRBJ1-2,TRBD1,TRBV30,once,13,CAWSPGAGQGYTF,TGTGCCTGGAGTCCAGGGGCGGGACAGGGCTACACCTTC
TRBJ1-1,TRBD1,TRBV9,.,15,CASSGLTGVNTEAFF,TGTGCCAGCAGCGGCCTGACAGGGGTGAACACTGAAGCTTTCTTT
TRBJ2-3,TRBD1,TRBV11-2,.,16,CASSLDGDRYTDTQYF,TGTGCCAGCAGCTTAGACGGGGACAGGTACACAGATACGCAGTATTTT
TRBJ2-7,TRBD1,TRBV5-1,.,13,CASSGQGLYEQYF,TGCGCCAGCAGTGGACAGGGACTCTACGAGCAGTACTTC
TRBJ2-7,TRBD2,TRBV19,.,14,CASSIMGTRGEQYF,TGTGCCAGTAGTATCATGGGGACTAGGGGCGAGCAGTACTTC